This T cell receptor (beta chain) was obtained from a study of siplizumab effects on memory and regulatory T cells. Study results and caveats: Naive T cells, seemingly more diverse than memory cells, seemed major alloresponse contributors. Unstimulated subsets were the mapping target of only a minor fraction of alloreactive clones. Siplizumab significantly brought down the alloreactive sequences that trace back to unstimulated CD4+ memory cells.

This clone was seen only a few times. Its target is not known. Using immunoSEQ multiplex PCR, the repertoire was profiled, and TCRdb retains in-frame clones only, with some absent. The table has some 100,000 clones, less than 95% seen once. The sequenced sample was Tregs sorted from blood. The receptor was derived from a human donor in good health.

CDR3 in amino acids: CASSLTGNTEAFF. Written as DNA, the CDR3 is TGTGCCAGCAGTCTGACAGGGAACACTGAAGCTTTCTTT. This sequence joins TRBV28 and TRBJ1-1; D is perhaps TRBD1 (6 bases). CDR1 and CDR2 from the germline V gene are MDHEN and SYDVKM. The V gene lost 5 bases and the J gene lost 1 base, with 8 bases spanning the gap. The CDR3 contains 13 residues. The variable domain in full, completed from reference TRBV28 and TRBJ1-1, reads DVKVTQSSRYLVKRTGEKVFLECVQDMDHENMFWYRQDPGLGLRLIYFSYDVKMKEKGDIPEGYSVSREKKERFSLILESASTNQTSMYLCASSLTGNTEAFFGQGTRLTVV.